Sequencing of this T cell receptor (beta chain) was carried out in a study of blood T cell repertoires in COVID-19. The assay was immunoSEQ multiplex PCR, and TCRdb's table has in-frame clones only and misses some. The sample shows roughly 200,000 clones, about 91% of them seen only once. CDR1 and CDR2 from the germline V gene are SGHTA and FQGNSA. With V trimmed by 4 bases and J by 4 bases, 1 base remained unmatched. The CDR3 has 14 residues. Cohort allocation depended upon clinical history that participants reported. The TCR originated in a man younger than 35 with acute COVID-19. The sample taken for sequencing was PBMCs or T cells enriched from blood (not recorded which). V and J are TRBV7-2 and TRBJ2-1, with 10 bases lining up with TRBD2. The CDR3 DNA follows: TGTGCCAGCAGCTCTAGCGGGGGATACAATGAGCAGTTCTTC. It is translated as CASSSSGGYNEQFF. Supplemented by reference TRBV7-2 and TRBJ2-1, the full variable domain reads GAGVSQSPSNKVTEKGKDVELRCDPISGHTALYWYRQSLGQGLEFLIYFQGNSAPDKSGLPSDRFSAERTGGSVSTLTIQRTQQEDSAVYLCASSSSGGYNEQFFGPGTRLTVL.